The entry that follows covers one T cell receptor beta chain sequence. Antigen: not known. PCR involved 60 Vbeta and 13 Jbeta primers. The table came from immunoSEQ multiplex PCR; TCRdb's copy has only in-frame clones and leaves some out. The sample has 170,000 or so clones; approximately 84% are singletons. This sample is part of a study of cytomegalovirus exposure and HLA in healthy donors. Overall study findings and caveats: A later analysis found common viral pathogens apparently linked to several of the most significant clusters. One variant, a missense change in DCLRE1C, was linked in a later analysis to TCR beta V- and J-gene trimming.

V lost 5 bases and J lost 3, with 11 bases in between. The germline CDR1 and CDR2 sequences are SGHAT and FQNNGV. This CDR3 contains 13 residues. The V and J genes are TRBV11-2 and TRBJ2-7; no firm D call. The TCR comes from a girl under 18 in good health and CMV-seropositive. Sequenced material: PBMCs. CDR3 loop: CASSPFAVYEQYF. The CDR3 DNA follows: TGTGCCAGCAGCCCCTTTGCGGTCTACGAGCAGTACTTC.